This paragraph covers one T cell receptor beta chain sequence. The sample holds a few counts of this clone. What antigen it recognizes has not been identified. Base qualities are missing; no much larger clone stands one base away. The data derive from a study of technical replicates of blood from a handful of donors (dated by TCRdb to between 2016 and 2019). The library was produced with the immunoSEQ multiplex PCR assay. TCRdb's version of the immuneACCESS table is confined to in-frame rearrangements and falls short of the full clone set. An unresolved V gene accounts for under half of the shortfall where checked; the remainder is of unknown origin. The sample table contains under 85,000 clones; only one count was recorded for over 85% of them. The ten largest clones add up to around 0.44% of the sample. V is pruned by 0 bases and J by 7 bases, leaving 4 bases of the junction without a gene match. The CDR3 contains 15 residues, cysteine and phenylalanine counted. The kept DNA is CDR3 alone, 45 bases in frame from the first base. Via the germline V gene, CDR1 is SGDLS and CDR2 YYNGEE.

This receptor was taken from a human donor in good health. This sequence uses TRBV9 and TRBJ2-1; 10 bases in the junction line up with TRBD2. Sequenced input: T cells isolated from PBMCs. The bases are TGTGCCAGCAGCGTAGTAGCTAGCGGGAGAAATGAGCAGTTCTTC. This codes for CASSVVASGRNEQFF.